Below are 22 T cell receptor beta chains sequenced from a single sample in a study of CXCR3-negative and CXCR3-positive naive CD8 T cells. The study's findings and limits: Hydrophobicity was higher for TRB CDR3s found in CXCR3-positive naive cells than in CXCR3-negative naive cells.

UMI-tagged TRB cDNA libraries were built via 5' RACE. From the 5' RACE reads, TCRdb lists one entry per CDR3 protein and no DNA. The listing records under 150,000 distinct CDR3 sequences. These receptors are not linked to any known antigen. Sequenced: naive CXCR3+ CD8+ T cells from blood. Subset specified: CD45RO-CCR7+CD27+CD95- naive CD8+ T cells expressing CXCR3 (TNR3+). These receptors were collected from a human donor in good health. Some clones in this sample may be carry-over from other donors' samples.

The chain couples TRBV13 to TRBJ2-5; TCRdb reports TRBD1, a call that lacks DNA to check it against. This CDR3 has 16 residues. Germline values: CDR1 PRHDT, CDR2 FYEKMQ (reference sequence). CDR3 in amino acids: CASSLSGGGLQETQYF. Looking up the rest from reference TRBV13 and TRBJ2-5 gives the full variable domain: AAGVIQSPRHLIKEKRETATLKCYPIPRHDTVYWYQQGPGQDPQFLISFYEKMQSDKGSIPDRFSAQQFSDYHSELNMSSLELGDSALYFCASSLSGGGLQETQYFGPGTRLLVL.

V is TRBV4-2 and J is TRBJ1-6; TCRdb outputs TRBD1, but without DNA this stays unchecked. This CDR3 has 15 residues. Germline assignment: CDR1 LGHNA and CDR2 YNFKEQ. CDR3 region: CASRTGGMDNSPLHF.

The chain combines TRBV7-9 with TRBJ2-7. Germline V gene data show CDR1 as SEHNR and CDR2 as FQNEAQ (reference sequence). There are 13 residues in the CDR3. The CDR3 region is CASSTRTDYEQYF.

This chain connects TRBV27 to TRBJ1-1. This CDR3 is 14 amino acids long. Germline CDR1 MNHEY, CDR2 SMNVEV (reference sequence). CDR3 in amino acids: CASSLQHAGTEAFF.

CDR3 protein: CAGSLEGWSPGELFF. This chain connects TRBV5-1 to TRBJ2-2. From germline, CDR1 is SGHRS and CDR2 YFSETQ. CDR3 length equals 15 residues. Drawing the rest from reference TRBV5-1 and TRBJ2-2, the complete variable domain is KAGVTQTPRYLIKTRGQQVTLSCSPISGHRSVSWYQQTPGQGLQFLFEYFSETQRNKGNFPGRFSGRQFSNSRSEMNVSTLELGDSALYLCAGSLEGWSPGELFFGEGSRLTVL.

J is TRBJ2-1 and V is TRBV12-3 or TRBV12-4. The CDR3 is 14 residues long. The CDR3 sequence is CASSTIYPGNEQFF.

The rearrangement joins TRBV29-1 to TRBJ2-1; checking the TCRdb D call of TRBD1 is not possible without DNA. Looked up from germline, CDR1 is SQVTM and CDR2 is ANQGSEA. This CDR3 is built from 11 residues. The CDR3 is CSVAGSNEQFF.

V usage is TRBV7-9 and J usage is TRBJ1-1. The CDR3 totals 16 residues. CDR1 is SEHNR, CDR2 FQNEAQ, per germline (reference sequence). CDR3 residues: CASSPPAEIMNTEAFF.

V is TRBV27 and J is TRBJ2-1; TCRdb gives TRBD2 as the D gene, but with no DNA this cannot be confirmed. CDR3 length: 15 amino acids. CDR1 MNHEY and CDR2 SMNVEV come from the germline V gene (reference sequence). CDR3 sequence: CASSLSNSGNNEQFF.

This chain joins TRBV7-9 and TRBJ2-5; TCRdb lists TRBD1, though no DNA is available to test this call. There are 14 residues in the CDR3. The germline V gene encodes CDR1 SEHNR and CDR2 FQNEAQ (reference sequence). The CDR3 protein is CASGQVGYQETQYF.

The CDR3 sequence is CASSLEPGENTEAFF. The genes are TRBV7-8 and TRBJ1-1; TCRdb indicates TRBD1, and absent DNA this call remains unverified. Germline assignment: CDR1 SGHVS and CDR2 FQNEAQ. The CDR3 contains 15 residues.

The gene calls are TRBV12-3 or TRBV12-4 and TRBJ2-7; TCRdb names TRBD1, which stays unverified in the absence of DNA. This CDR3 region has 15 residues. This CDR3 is CASSFAVTAPYEQYF.

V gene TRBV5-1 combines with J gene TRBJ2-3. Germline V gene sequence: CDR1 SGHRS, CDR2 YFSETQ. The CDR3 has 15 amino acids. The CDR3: CASSLLSGSTDTQYF.

CDR3 region: CASTLGPLYEQYF. The J gene is TRBJ2-7, the V gene TRBV12-3 or TRBV12-4; TCRdb's assignment of TRBD1 cannot be checked, as there is no DNA. The length of the CDR3 is 13 residues.

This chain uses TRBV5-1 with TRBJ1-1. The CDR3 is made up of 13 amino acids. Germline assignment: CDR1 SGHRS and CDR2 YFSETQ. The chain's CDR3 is CASRGDLNTEAFF.

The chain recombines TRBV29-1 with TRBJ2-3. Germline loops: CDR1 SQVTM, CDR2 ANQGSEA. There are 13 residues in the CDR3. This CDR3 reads CSVGEQNTDTQYF.

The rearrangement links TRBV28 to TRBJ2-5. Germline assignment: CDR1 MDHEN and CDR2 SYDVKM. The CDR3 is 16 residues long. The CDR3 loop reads CASSPTGQKYQETQYF. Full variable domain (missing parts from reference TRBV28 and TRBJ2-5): DVKVTQSSRYLVKRTGEKVFLECVQDMDHENMFWYRQDPGLGLRLIYFSYDVKMKEKGDIPEGYSVSREKKERFSLILESASTNQTSMYLCASSPTGQKYQETQYFGPGTRLLVL.

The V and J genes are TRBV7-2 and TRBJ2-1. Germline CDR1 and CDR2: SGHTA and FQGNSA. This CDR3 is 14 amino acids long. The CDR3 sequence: CASSLFGLYNEQFF.

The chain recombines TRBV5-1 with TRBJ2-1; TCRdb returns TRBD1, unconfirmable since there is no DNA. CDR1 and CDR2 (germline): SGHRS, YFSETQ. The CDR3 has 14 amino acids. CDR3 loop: CASTPGQGHNEQFF.

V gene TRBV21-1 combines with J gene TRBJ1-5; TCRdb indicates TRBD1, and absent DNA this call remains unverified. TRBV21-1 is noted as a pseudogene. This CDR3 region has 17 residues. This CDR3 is CASSKALQGKECQPQHF.

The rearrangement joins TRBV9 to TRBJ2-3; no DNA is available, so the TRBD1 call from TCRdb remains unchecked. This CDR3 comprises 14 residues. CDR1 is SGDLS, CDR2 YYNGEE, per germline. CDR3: CASTPFSATDTQYF.

The CDR3 reads CASDLTAQGTGELFF. The chain is built from TRBV5-1 and TRBJ2-2; as DNA is missing, the TRBD1 call by TCRdb cannot be tested. Germline assignment: CDR1 SGHRS and CDR2 YFSETQ. The CDR3 runs to 15 residues.